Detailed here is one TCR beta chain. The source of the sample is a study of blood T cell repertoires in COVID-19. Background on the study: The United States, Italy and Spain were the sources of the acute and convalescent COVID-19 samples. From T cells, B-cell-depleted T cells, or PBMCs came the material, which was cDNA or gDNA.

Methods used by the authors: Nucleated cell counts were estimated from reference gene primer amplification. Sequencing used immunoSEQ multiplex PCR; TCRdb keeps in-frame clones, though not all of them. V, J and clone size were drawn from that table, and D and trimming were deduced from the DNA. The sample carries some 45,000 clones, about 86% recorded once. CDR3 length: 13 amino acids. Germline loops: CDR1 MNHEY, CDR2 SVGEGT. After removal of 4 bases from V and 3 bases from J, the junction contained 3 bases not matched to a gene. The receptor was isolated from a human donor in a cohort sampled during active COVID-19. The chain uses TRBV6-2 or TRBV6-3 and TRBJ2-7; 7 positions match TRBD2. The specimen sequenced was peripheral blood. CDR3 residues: CASSFSGGYEQYF. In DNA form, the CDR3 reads TGTGCCAGCAGTTTTTCGGGGGGCTACGAGCAGTACTTC.